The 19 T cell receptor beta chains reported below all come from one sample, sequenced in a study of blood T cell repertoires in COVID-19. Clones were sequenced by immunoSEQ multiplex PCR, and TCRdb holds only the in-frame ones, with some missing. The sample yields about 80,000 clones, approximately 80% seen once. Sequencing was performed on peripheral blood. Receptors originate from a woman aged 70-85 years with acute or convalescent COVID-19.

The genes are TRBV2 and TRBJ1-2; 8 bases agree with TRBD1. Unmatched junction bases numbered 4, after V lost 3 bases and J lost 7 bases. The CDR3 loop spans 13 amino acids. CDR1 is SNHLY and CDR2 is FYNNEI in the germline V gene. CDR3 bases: TGTGCCAGCAGTGACGCAGGGGGCTTTGGCTACACCTTC. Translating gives CASSDAGGFGYTF.

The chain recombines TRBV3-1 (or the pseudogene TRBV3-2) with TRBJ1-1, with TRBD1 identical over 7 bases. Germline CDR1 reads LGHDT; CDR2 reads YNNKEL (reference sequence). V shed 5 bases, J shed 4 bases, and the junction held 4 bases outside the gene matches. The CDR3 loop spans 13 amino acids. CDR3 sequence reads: CASSYAGGTEAFF. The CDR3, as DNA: TGTGCCAGCAGCTATGCAGGGGGCACTGAAGCTTTCTTT.

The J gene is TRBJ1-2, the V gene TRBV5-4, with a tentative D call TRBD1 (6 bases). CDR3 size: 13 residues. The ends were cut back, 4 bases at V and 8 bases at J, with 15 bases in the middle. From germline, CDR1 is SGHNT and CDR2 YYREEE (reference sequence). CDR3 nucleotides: TGTGCCAGCAGCCCGAAACAGGGTTTGGGCTACACCTTC. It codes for CASSPKQGLGYTF.

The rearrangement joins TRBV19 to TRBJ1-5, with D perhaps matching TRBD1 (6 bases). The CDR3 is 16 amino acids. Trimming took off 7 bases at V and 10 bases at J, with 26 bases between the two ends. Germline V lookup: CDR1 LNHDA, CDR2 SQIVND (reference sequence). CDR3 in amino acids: CASTSALRTVNNPQHF. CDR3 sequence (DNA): TGTGCCAGTACTTCCGCGTTGCGGACAGTAAATAATCCCCAGCATTTT.

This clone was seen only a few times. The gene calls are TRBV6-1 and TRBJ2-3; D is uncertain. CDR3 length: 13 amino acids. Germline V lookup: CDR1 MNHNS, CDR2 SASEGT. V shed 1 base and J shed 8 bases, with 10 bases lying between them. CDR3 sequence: CASSEVPGATQYF. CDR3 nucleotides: TGTGCCAGCAGTGAAGTCCCGGGTGCTACGCAGTATTTT.

In nucleotides, the CDR3 is TGTGCCAGCAGCTTAGGAGGGAAAGGCAATCAGCCCCAGCATTTT. Translated: CASSLGGKGNQPQHF. The V call is TRBV7-2, the J call TRBJ1-5; the D is unclear. V gave up 1 base and J gave up 2 bases, with 9 bases separating them. Per germline, CDR1 SGHTA and CDR2 FQGNSA. The CDR3 consists of 15 residues.

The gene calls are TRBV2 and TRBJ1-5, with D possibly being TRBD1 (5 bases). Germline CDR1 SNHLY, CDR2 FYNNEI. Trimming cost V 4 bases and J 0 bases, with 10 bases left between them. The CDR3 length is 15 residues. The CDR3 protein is CASSGQTDSNQPQHF. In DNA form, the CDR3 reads TGTGCCAGCAGTGGACAGACCGATAGCAATCAGCCCCAGCATTTT.

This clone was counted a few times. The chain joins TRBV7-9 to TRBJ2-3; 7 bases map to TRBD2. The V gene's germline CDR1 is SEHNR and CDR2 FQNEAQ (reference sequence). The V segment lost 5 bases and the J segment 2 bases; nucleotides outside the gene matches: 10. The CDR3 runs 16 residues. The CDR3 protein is CASSGTTSADTDTQYF. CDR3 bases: TGTGCCAGCAGCGGTACAACTAGCGCGGACACAGATACGCAGTATTTT.

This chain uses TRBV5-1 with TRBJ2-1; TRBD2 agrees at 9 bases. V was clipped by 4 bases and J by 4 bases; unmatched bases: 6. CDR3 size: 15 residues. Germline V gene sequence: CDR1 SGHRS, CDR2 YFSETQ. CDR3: CASSVTSGLYNEQFF. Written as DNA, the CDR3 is TGCGCCAGCAGCGTCACTAGCGGGCTATACAATGAGCAGTTCTTC.

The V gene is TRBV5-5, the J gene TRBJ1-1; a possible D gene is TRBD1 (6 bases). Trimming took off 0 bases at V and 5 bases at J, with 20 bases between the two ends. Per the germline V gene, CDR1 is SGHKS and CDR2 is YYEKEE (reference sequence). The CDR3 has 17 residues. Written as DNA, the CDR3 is TGTGCCAGCAGCTTGGGGACAGCCGCCCCCGTAAGGACTGAAGCTTTCTTT. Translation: CASSLGTAAPVRTEAFF.

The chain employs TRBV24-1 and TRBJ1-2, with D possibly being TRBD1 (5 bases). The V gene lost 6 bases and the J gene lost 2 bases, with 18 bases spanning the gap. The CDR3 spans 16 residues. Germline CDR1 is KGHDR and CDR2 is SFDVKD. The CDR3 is CATSPSPRTGNYGYTF. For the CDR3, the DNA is TGTGCCACCAGTCCGTCCCCGAGAACAGGCAACTATGGCTACACCTTC.

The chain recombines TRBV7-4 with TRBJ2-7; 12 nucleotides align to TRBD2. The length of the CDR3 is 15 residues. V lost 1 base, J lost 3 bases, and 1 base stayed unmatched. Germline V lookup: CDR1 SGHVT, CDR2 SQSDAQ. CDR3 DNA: TGTGCCAGCAGCTTAGGACTAGCGGGGGACTACGAGCAGTACTTC. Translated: CASSLGLAGDYEQYF.

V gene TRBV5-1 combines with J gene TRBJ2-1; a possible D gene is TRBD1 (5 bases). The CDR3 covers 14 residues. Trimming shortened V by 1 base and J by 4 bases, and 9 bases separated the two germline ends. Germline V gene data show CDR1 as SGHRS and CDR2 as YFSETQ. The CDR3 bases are TGCGCCAGCAGCTTGAACAGGAGATACAATGAGCAGTTCTTC. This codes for CASSLNRRYNEQFF. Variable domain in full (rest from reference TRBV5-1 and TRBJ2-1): KAGVTQTPRYLIKTRGQQVTLSCSPISGHRSVSWYQQTPGQGLQFLFEYFSETQRNKGNFPGRFSGRQFSNSRSEMNVSTLELGDSALYLCASSLNRRYNEQFFGPGTRLTVL.

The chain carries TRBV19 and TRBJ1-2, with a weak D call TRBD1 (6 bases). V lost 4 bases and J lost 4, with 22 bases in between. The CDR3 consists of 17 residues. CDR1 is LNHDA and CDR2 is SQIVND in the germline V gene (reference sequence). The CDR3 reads CASSTTGGGQGPYGYTF. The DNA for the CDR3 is TGTGCCAGTAGTACCACGGGCGGGGGCCAGGGGCCCTATGGCTACACCTTC.

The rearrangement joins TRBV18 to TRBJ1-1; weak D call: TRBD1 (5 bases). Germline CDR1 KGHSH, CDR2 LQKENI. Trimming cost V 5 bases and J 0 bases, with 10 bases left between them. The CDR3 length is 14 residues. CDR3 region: CASSYQGMNTEAFF. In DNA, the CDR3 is TGTGCCAGCTCATACCAGGGAATGAACACTGAAGCTTTCTTT.

Written as DNA, the CDR3 is TGTGCCAGCTCAGGGGGACAGGGGGCACTCGAGCAGTACTTC. It codes for CASSGGQGALEQYF. This chain connects TRBV18 to TRBJ2-7, with 12 bases that match TRBD1. Per the germline V gene, CDR1 is KGHSH and CDR2 is LQKENI. This CDR3 is 14 amino acids long. The junction had 5 bases not matched to a gene; V was cut back by 5 bases and J by 6 bases. Full variable domain (outside the CDR3, taken from reference TRBV18 and TRBJ2-7): NAGVMQNPRHLVRRRGQEARLRCSPMKGHSHVYWYRQLPEEGLKFMVYLQKENIIDESGMPKERFSAEFPKEGPSILRIQQVVRGDSAAYFCASSGGQGALEQYFGPGTRLTVT.

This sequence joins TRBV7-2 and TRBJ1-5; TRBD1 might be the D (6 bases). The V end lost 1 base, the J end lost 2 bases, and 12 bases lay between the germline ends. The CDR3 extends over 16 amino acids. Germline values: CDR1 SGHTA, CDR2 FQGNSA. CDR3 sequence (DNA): TGTGCCAGCAGCTTAGGTCAGGGGCGAGGCAATCAGCCCCAGCATTTT. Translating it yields CASSLGQGRGNQPQHF.

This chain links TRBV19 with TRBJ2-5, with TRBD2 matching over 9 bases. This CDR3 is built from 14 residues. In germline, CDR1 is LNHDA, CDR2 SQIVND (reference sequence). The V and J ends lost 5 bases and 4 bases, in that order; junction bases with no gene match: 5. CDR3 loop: CASSPAGGPETQYF. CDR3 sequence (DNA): TGTGCCAGTAGTCCGGCGGGAGGGCCAGAGACCCAGTACTTC.

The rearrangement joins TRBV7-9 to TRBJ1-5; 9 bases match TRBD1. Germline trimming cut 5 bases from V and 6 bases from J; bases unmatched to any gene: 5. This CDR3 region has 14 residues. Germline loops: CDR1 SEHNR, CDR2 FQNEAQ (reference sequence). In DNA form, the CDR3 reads TGTGCCAGCAGCCTCGGGACAGGGACTCAGCCCCAGCATTTT. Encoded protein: CASSLGTGTQPQHF.